Below are 23 T cell receptor beta chains sequenced from a single sample in a study of T cells after yellow fever vaccination. TCRdb passed the 5' RACE reads through MiXCR, listing each CDR3 protein once. In the table there are around 15,000 distinct CDR3 sequences, just over 4% of which are singletons. The sequencing here drew on PBMCs, either bulk or a sorted T-cell subset (CD4+, CD8+, memory, or dextramer-sorted; not recorded which), taken 15 days after the yellow fever booster vaccination. The receptors were gathered from a man aged 25-45 years who received the YFV17D yellow fever vaccine.

This clonotype was observed at least ten times. The chain links TRBV3-1 to TRBJ2-5, with D maybe TRBD2 (6 bases). V gave up 4 bases and J gave up 9 bases, with 21 bases separating them. The germline V gene has CDR1 LGHDT and CDR2 YNNKEL (reference sequence). The CDR3 has 15 amino acids. The CDR3 DNA follows: TGTGCCAGCAGCCGTTTTACTAGTTCCGCGGGGTCCCAGTACTTC. Protein: CASSRFTSSAGSQYF.

This clonotype was found many times. The chain joins TRBV10-1 to TRBJ2-7, with D uncertain. Germline V gives CDR1 WNHNN, CDR2 SYGVQD (reference sequence). V dropped 4 bases and J dropped 0 bases, with 16 bases sitting between them. The CDR3 covers 16 residues. The CDR3 protein is CASSVGSADLSYEQYF. The CDR3, as DNA: TGCGCCAGCAGTGTCGGTTCGGCAGACCTCTCCTACGAGCAGTACTTC.

This clonotype showed up many times. This rearrangement joins TRBV30 to TRBJ2-5; D is undetermined. Trimming stripped 1 base from V and 2 bases from J, with 11 bases between. From germline, CDR1 is GTSNPN and CDR2 SVGIG (reference sequence). The CDR3 has 14 residues. The CDR3 protein is CAWSAAAIQETQYF. In DNA, the CDR3 is TGTGCCTGGAGTGCCGCGGCTATACAAGAGACCCAGTACTTC.

By sample share, this clonotype is medium-sized. This chain connects TRBV5-1 to TRBJ2-7; 7 bases are shared with TRBD1. Germline V lookup: CDR1 SGHRS, CDR2 YFSETQ. The CDR3 is 14 amino acids. V gave up 4 bases and J gave up 4 bases; unmatched junction bases: 8. The CDR3 DNA follows: TGCGCCAGCAGCCCGACGGGACAGAGATACGAGCAGTACTTC. The encoded protein is CASSPTGQRYEQYF. The entire variable domain, with the rest obtained from reference TRBV5-1 and TRBJ2-7, is as follows: KAGVTQTPRYLIKTRGQQVTLSCSPISGHRSVSWYQQTPGQGLQFLFEYFSETQRNKGNFPGRFSGRQFSNSRSEMNVSTLELGDSALYLCASSPTGQRYEQYFGPGTRLTVT.

At least ten counts were recorded for this clonotype. The chain is built from TRBV20-1 and TRBJ2-7, with 7 bases aligning to TRBD2. CDR3 length: 17 amino acids. CDR1 is DFQATT, CDR2 SNEGSKA, per germline (reference sequence). V lost 6 bases to trimming and J lost 1 base; unmatched junction nucleotides: 18. The CDR3 protein is CSAEWTSSPSGSYEQYF. CDR3 in DNA: TGCAGTGCCGAGTGGACCTCCAGCCCTAGCGGATCCTACGAGCAGTACTTC.

This clonotype was found many times. This chain uses TRBV4-3 with TRBJ2-3; D call uncertain. Germline V lookup: CDR1 LGHNA, CDR2 YSLEER. CDR3 length equals 14 residues. Between the trimmed V and J ends, which lost 0 bases and 4 bases, there was a span of 8 bases. CDR3 protein: CASSQDRGADTQYF. The CDR3 DNA follows: TGCGCCAGCAGCCAAGATCGCGGCGCAGATACGCAGTATTTT.

The genes are TRBV18 and TRBJ1-2; D is perhaps TRBD1 (5 bases). Per germline, CDR1 KGHSH and CDR2 LQKENI. CDR3 length equals 14 residues. V was trimmed by 3 bases and J by 5 bases, leaving 13 bases between them. The CDR3 protein is CASSPRDSGYGYTF. The DNA of the CDR3 is TGTGCCAGCTCACCGAGAGACAGCGGGTATGGCTACACCTTC.

The chain links TRBV9 to TRBJ1-4; D gene uncertain. The CDR3 is made up of 16 amino acids. Trimming removed 3 bases at V and 5 bases at J, with 17 bases between. In germline, CDR1 is SGDLS, CDR2 YYNGEE. CDR3 bases: TGTGCCAGCAGCGCCTCTGACTGGGGAGGAAATGAAAAACTGTTTTTT. Amino acids: CASSASDWGGNEKLFF.

This clonotype showed up many times. This rearrangement joins TRBV5-1 to TRBJ2-4; no clear D gene. Germline CDR1 is SGHRS and CDR2 is YFSETQ. CDR3 length equals 15 residues. V lost 0 bases to trimming and J lost 1 base, with 8 bases between them. The CDR3 protein is CASSLDVGAKNIQYF. In DNA form, the CDR3 reads TGCGCCAGCAGCTTGGACGTAGGGGCCAAAAACATTCAGTACTTC.

This clonotype was picked up many times. The genes are TRBV7-2 and TRBJ2-3, with 11 bases that match TRBD2. Trimming removed 7 bases from V and 4 bases from J; junction bases left unmatched: 19. CDR1 and CDR2 (germline): SGHTA, FQGNSA. The CDR3 is 19 amino acids. The CDR3 is CASTTVRLLAGDLPDTQYF. CDR3 nucleotide sequence: TGTGCCAGCACTACGGTACGACTACTAGCGGGAGACCTCCCAGATACGCAGTATTTT.

This clonotype was detected many times. This chain links TRBV19 with TRBJ2-1; no reliable D call. Trimming left V 2 bases short and J 8 bases short, with 10 bases between. This CDR3 has 13 amino acids. CDR1 LNHDA and CDR2 SQIVND come from the germline V gene (reference sequence). The CDR3 region is CASSIWPSDEQFF. The CDR3 coding sequence is TGTGCCAGTAGTATATGGCCGAGCGATGAGCAGTTCTTC. Based on the CDR3 plus reference TRBV19 and TRBJ2-1, the full variable domain is DGGITQSPKYLFRKEGQNVTLSCEQNLNHDAMYWYRQDPGQGLRLIYYSQIVNDFQKGDIAEGYSVSREKKESFPLTVTSAQKNPTAFYLCASSIWPSDEQFFGPGTRLTVL.

This clonotype has ten or more counts. This sequence joins TRBV7-2 and TRBJ2-3; unclear D gene. The CDR3 totals 16 residues. V shed 2 bases and J shed 2 bases, with 14 bases lying between them. CDR1 and CDR2 from the germline V gene are SGHTA and FQGNSA. CDR3 protein: CASSLFWRSSTDTQYF. The DNA of the CDR3 is TGTGCCAGCAGCTTATTTTGGCGGTCATCCACAGATACGCAGTATTTT.

This clonotype was recorded at least ten times. The chain links TRBV6-4 to TRBJ2-2; 8 bases line up with TRBD2. V shed 7 bases, J shed 4 bases, and the junction held 8 bases outside the gene matches. The CDR3 totals 15 residues. The V gene's germline CDR1 is MRHNA and CDR2 SNTAGT. The CDR3 nucleotides read TGTGCCAGCAACCTCGGACTAGCATCCACCGGGGAGCTGTTTTTT. Protein product: CASNLGLASTGELFF.

Ten or more counts support this clonotype. The J gene is TRBJ2-7, the V gene TRBV29-1, with D perhaps matching TRBD2 (5 bases). The CDR3 contains 12 residues. Trimming took 0 bases from V and 5 from J, leaving 8 bases between them. The germline V gene encodes CDR1 SQVTM and CDR2 ANQGSEA. The CDR3 DNA is TGCAGCGTTGAAGATGGGAGTAACGAGCAGTACTTC. It codes for CSVEDGSNEQYF.

In its sample, this clonotype was seen many times. The chain combines TRBV20-1 with TRBJ2-3; 7 bases align to TRBD2. Germline V gene data show CDR1 as DFQATT and CDR2 as SNEGSKA (reference sequence). V shed 6 bases and J 1 base; nucleotides not matched to a gene: 10. The CDR3 covers 15 residues. The CDR3 DNA reads TGCAGTGCCTCCCCGAGGCGGGAGCGCACAGATACGCAGTATTTT. This sequence encodes CSASPRRERTDTQYF.

The gene calls are TRBV5-1 and TRBJ2-1; unclear D gene. Germline assignment: CDR1 SGHRS and CDR2 YFSETQ. The CDR3 length is 13 residues. V was pared by 8 bases and J by 8 bases, with 17 bases between. The CDR3 loop reads CASRSESSDEQFF. The CDR3 DNA follows: TGCGCCAGTCGATCCGAGAGCTCGGATGAGCAGTTCTTC.

This clonotype was recorded many times. The chain couples TRBV25-1 to TRBJ1-6, with D unresolved. V gave up 3 bases and J gave up 7 bases, with 16 bases separating them. This CDR3 is 16 amino acids long. Germline-derived CDR1 and CDR2 are MGHDK and SYGVNS. CDR3 in amino acids: CASSEAGEGLNSPLHF. The CDR3 DNA follows: TGTGCCAGCAGTGAGGCCGGAGAGGGCCTCAATTCACCCCTCCACTTT.

This clonotype was counted at least ten times. The chain uses TRBV27 and TRBJ2-1; 11 bases map to TRBD2. Trimming took 7 bases from V and 6 from J; bases not matched to a gene: 8. This CDR3 is 15 amino acids long. Germline CDR1 is MNHEY and CDR2 is SMNVEV (reference sequence). The CDR3 loop reads CASNGGLAGINEQFF. CDR3 nucleotides: TGTGCCAGCAATGGAGGACTAGCGGGCATCAATGAGCAGTTCTTC.

This clonotype has ten or more counts. The V gene is TRBV5-1, the J gene TRBJ2-2; 8 bases are shared with TRBD2. Germline V gives CDR1 SGHRS, CDR2 YFSETQ. The CDR3 runs to 15 residues. V lost 7 bases, J lost 7 bases, and 12 bases stayed unmatched. DNA for the CDR3: TGCGCCAGCGGCGTACCTAGCGGGCCGGACGGGGAGCTGTTTTTT. Its protein product is CASGVPSGPDGELFF.

This clonotype was counted many times. The chain employs TRBV9 and TRBJ2-7; D unresolved. Trimming left V 0 bases short and J 7 bases short, with 11 bases between. This CDR3 has 13 residues. The germline V gene has CDR1 SGDLS and CDR2 YYNGEE. Here the CDR3 DNA reads TGTGCCAGCAGCGTAGGCCCCACTGGGGAGCAGTACTTC. As protein: CASSVGPTGEQYF.

This clonotype was observed at least ten times. J is TRBJ2-7 and V is TRBV5-6; 8 nucleotides align to TRBD1. Germline trimming cut 2 bases from V and 6 bases from J; bases unmatched to any gene: 4. This CDR3 region has 13 residues. CDR1 is SGHDT, CDR2 YYEEEE, per germline. The CDR3 DNA reads TGTGCCAGCAGCTTCACTCAGGGGGCCGAGCAGTACTTC. It encodes CASSFTQGAEQYF.

This clonotype was detected ten times or more. The genes are TRBV7-9 and TRBJ2-3, with D possibly TRBD1 on 6 matching bases. Deletions cut 4 bases from V and 0 bases from J, with 11 bases between. The CDR3 totals 15 residues. CDR1 and CDR2 from the germline V gene are SEHNR and FQNEAQ (reference sequence). CDR3 DNA: TGTGCCAGCAGCTCCGGACAGCATAGCACAGATACGCAGTATTTT. It translates to CASSSGQHSTDTQYF.

Turning to this clonotype: One base away lies a much larger clone, so this may be a sequencing read error. The chain recombines TRBV7-8 with TRBJ1-2; a weak D match, TRBD1 (6 bases). CDR3 size: 13 residues. Germline loops: CDR1 SGHVS, CDR2 FQNEAQ. Here the CDR3 reads CSSSLGGISGYTF. In nucleotides, the CDR3 is TGTTCCAGCAGCTTAGGGGGGATATCCGGCTACACCTTC.